This entry features one T cell receptor beta chain sequence. The record originates from a study of blood T cell repertoires in COVID-19. TCRdb keeps only in-frame clones here, not all; method: immunoSEQ multiplex PCR. The sample contains a few hundred thousand clones, roughly 88% of which appear only once. V shed 0 bases and J 8 bases; nucleotides not matched to a gene: 4. The CDR3 totals 15 residues. J is TRBJ1-6 and V is TRBV23-1; 7 nucleotides line up with TRBD1. TRBV23-1 is flagged as an ORF with uncertain function. Sequenced material: peripheral blood. The origin of this receptor is a woman aged 25-40 years with COVID-19, enrolled during active disease. CDR3 amino acids: CASSQSTGSDSPLHF. The CDR3 DNA follows: TGCGCCAGCAGTCAATCGACAGGGTCGGATTCACCCCTCCACTTT.